This TCR beta chain was captured in a study of HIV-infected patients and healthy controls (dated by TCRdb to 2013 to 2016). With respect to the entire study: The study asked whether deep sequencing of the TCR repertoire from small blood samples of HIV patients could detect immune perturbation and reconstitution.

Whole blood was used without cell fractionation, so all unsorted peripheral T cells were reflected in the repertoire. As controls, roughly 11 uninfected healthy donors were sampled, and a few of those donors gave samples twice, about 3 months apart. For RNA extraction, 2 to 2.5 ml of peripheral blood was collected into Tempus tubes. Residual genomic DNA was removed with the TURBO-DNase kit and globin mRNA was depleted with GLOBINclear. Taken from the germline V gene (reference sequence), the CDR1 and CDR2 loops are DFQATT and SNEGSKA. The junction shows trimming of 0 bases on V and 6 bases on J, plus 12 bases between the germline ends. Measured from the cysteine to the phenylalanine, the CDR3 is 14 residues long. Only CDR3 DNA remains: 42 bases, in frame from the first base. Reverse transcription of around 450 ng RNA was performed with SuperScript III using primers directed against the alpha and beta constant regions. Separate libraries for the alpha and beta chains were generated through chain-specific third strand synthesis that incorporated multiplexing indices. The protocol used a single primer pair to amplify all rearrangements within a chain, which avoided primer bias, and attached molecular barcodes to each cDNA molecule. The SP2 sequencing primer site and a random hexamer were carried on a 5' RACE adapter, to which purified cDNA was joined by T4 RNA Ligase 1. Second strand synthesis was primed from the SP2 site with Phusion polymerase, using slow temperature ramps to favor optimal annealing. Each molecule's 12-nucleotide barcode consisted of two random hexamer sequences, both added before amplification and joined together. A brief initial PCR introduced P5 and P7 adapter elements together with a second index, and a roughly 20-cycle amplification PCR using P5s and P7 primers was subsequently performed. In total the libraries went through roughly 27 PCR cycles, after which the libraries were quantified on a Qubit, sized on a Bioanalyzer, and diluted to 3 to 4 nM. Normalized libraries were sequenced on an Illumina MiSeq with 2 x 250 paired-end kits. MinElute columns were the means by which the reverse transcription reactions were cleaned up, and the reactions were eluted into 10 ul Tris-Cl. Adapter ligations ran for 20 to 25 hours at 16 degrees C and were afterwards cleaned with AMPure XP beads at a 1:1 ratio. On the study's bioinformatics: Demultiplexed FASTQ files were processed with a modified Decombinator that output V, J, insert and barcode information. Any sequence that shared a barcode yet differed from the dominant sequence was discarded as an error, and the number of original cDNA molecules was estimated by counting barcodes clustered at Levenshtein distance 3. Downstream analyses used R packages ineq, vegan, igraph and RCytoscape, with IMGT nomenclature and CDR3 definitions. V gene usage was computed over distinct sequences, each TCR counted once to avoid skew from clonal expansion. Unique CDR3 amino acid sequences within a donor were connected in similarity networks whenever two sequences differed by a single Levenshtein edit. In the repertoires, a search was made for a compiled set of published HIV-specific CDR3s (around 95 alpha, 700 or so beta) and CMV-specific CDR3s (under 14 alpha, approximately 250 beta). Lower sequence numbers were not the cause of the decreased diversity in patients, as random subsampling to size-matched repertoires showed. TCRdb itself trimmed the public reads at Q25 with fastp, ran MiXCR and retained productive beta chains. Rows are combined by CDR3 protein, so each entry shows the most common genes and DNA. The V and J calls and clone size are TCRdb's, not the authors'. The sample profile shows approximately 9,400 distinct CDR3 sequences; roughly 8% of them were found once. Together, the top ten hold roughly 5% of the sample.

Concerning this clonotype itself: It has no known antigen specificity. No quality values exist for individual bases; no much larger clone is one base distant.

General conclusions and limits of the study: Alpha-chain CDR3s from MAIT cells occurred at high frequency in healthy controls but were severely depleted in HIV+ repertoires. Mean usage differed significantly between HIV-infected patients and controls for eight alpha and eight beta V genes. HIV-associated CDR3s exhibited a significant reduction in frequency during therapy, whereas CMV-associated CDR3s exhibited no significant change, although the majority increased in frequency. Processing included only sixteen HIV-infected individuals, and this was regarded by the authors as a major limit on how widely the findings apply. Oligoclonality may be reflected in the significantly higher mean Gini indices of HIV-infected repertoires compared with controls. The pairing of alpha and beta chains was not determined in the samples. Compared with untreated HIV+ repertoires, healthy control repertoires had roughly threefold more distinct CDR3s and higher Shannon diversity. Both the Jaccard index and the count of highly shared sequences showed that healthy controls shared more CDR3s between individuals than HIV+ patients did. Size-matched repertoire data did not replicate the apparent post-therapy recovery of the Gini index in HIV-infected patients. The use of whole blood limited sequencing depth and precluded separation of the dynamics of distinct T-cell subpopulations. Rare events from HIV-infected data received too much weight under size-matching, and comparisons were complicated by unequal numbers of distinct sequences between patients and controls. The observed differences in diversity could not be explained by the slight differences in age and sex profiles between the study cohorts. HLA typing of donors was not performed in the study.

The chain links TRBV20-1 with TRBJ2-4, with TRBD1 as a weak D call on 5 bases. The material sequenced was blood. This receptor was obtained from an adult in good health. Read as DNA, the sequence is TGCAGTGCTAGAGATTGGCAGGGCTCAAACATTCAGTACTTC. It is translated as CSARDWQGSNIQYF.